A selection of T cell receptor beta chains follows, all from one sample in a study of low-dose radiotherapy and immunotherapy resistance in tumors. TCRdb reprocessed the reads via MiXCR and lists one record per CDR3 protein. Among tens of thousands of distinct CDR3 sequences listed, less than 30% were seen once. The source was PBMCs, collected after low-dose radiotherapy plus immunotherapy. The receptors originated from a male donor with prostate cancer. Both conserved end residues are part of each CDR3. The D gene is left open where the match is weak. The size entry is marked missing in some rows and otherwise reads once, few, many or a size class.

clone size	CDR3 length	V gene	D gene	J gene	CDR3 protein	CDR3 DNA
many	15	TRBV27	.	TRBJ2-6	CASSLWFSGANVLTF	TGTGCCAGCAGTTTATGGTTCTCTGGGGCCAACGTCCTGACTTTC
many	14	TRBV20-1	TRBD2	TRBJ2-7	CSASPSGRFYEQYF	TGCAGTGCTAGTCCTAGCGGGAGGTTCTACGAGCAGTACTTC
many	12	TRBV29-1	.	TRBJ2-1	CSVETWGPDRFF	TGCAGCGTTGAGACTTGGGGGCCAGATAGGTTCTTC
.	15	TRBV28	.	TRBJ1-2	CASIHGTARIYGYTF	TGTGCCAGCATACATGGGACCGCACGAATCTATGGCTACACCTTC
.	18	TRBV2	TRBD1	TRBJ1-6	CASKIGLGQGAARSPLHF	TGTGCCAGCAAAATTGGCTTGGGACAGGGGGCCGCTCGGTCACCCCTCCACTTT
.	17	TRBV24-1	TRBD2	TRBJ2-5	CATSDHRLAGIQETQYF	TGTGCCACCAGTGATCACCGACTAGCGGGGATACAAGAGACCCAGTACTTC
many	17	TRBV27	TRBD2	TRBJ2-1	CASSLRLAGGSYNEQFF	TGTGCCAGCAGTTTACGACTAGCGGGAGGGTCCTACAATGAGCAGTTCTTC
many	13	TRBV28	TRBD2	TRBJ2-7	CASSLVRREGFDF	TGTGCCAGCAGTTTAGTTAGGCGGGAGGGCTTCGACTTC
once	16	TRBV5-1	.	TRBJ2-2	CASSLERDKGPGELFF	TGCGCCAGCAGCTTGGAGCGTGACAAAGGTCCCGGGGAGCTGTTTTTT
many	12	TRBV2	.	TRBJ2-7	CASGGNSYEQYF	TGTGCCAGCGGGGGAAACTCCTACGAGCAGTACTTC
few	17	TRBV28	TRBD2	TRBJ2-7	CASSLSRTSGGSYEQYF	TGTGCCAGCAGTTTATCAAGGACTAGCGGGGGCTCCTACGAGCAGTACTTC
once	15	TRBV7-9	TRBD2	TRBJ2-2	CASSFRGANTGELFF	TGTGCCAGCAGCTTTCGGGGGGCGAACACCGGGGAGCTGTTTTTT
many	13	TRBV6-4	.	TRBJ2-3	CASSVRGGDTQYF	TGTGCCAGCAGCGTGCGGGGTGGCGATACGCAGTATTTT
medium-sized	16	TRBV11-2	TRBD2	TRBJ2-1	CASSQGLAGGGNEQFF	TGTGCCAGCAGCCAGGGGCTAGCGGGAGGGGGGAATGAGCAGTTCTTC
.	16	TRBV28	.	TRBJ1-5	CASSLSPSRGNQPQHF	TGTGCCAGCAGTTTAAGCCCCTCCCGTGGGAATCAGCCCCAGCATTTT
many	15	TRBV10-3	TRBD1	TRBJ2-2	CAIRAGTGDTGELFF	TGTGCCATCAGGGCCGGGACAGGGGACACCGGGGAGCTGTTTTTT
many	16	TRBV14	.	TRBJ2-7	CASSQVRLSRTYEQYF	TGTGCCAGCAGCCAAGTCAGGCTTTCGAGAACCTACGAGCAGTACTTC
many	14	TRBV10-3	TRBD1	TRBJ1-6	CAISETGDNSPLHF	TGTGCCATCAGTGAAACAGGGGATAATTCACCCCTCCACTTT
many	15	TRBV28	TRBD2	TRBJ2-1	CASSSSGVIGREQFF	TGTGCCAGCAGTTCTAGCGGGGTCATCGGGAGGGAGCAGTTCTTC
many	13	TRBV4-2	.	TRBJ2-5	CASSLETQETQYF	TGTGCCAGCAGCCTCGAGACGCAAGAGACCCAGTACTTC
many	16	TRBV5-6	.	TRBJ2-4	CASSLTGGNLKNIQYF	TGTGCCAGCAGCTTGACCGGTGGGAACTTAAAAAACATTCAGTACTTC
.	13	TRBV7-9	.	TRBJ2-7	CASSLGPRYEQYF	TGTGCCAGCAGCTTGGGGCCCCGCTACGAGCAGTACTTC
few	15	TRBV5-4	TRBD2	TRBJ2-1	CASSNLAGPGNEQFF	TGTGCCAGCAGCAATCTAGCGGGGCCTGGGAATGAGCAGTTCTTC
.	11	TRBV5-4	.	TRBJ2-7	CAYSRPYEQYF	TGTGCCTATAGTCGGCCCTACGAGCAGTACTTC
.	13	TRBV4-1	.	TRBJ1-5	CASSLRAGQPQHF	TGCGCCAGCAGCCTCAGGGCAGGCCAGCCCCAGCATTTT
many	18	TRBV1	.	TRBJ1-3	CTSSQDPMDRGLGNTIYF	TGCACCAGCAGCCAAGATCCGATGGACAGGGGGCTTGGAAACACCATATATTTT
many	11	TRBV19	.	TRBJ1-1	CASSSTDEAFF	TGTGCCAGTAGTAGCACAGATGAAGCTTTCTTT
.	16	TRBV5-4	.	TRBJ2-7	CASSPNGVAGSYEQYF	TGTGCCAGCAGCCCCAACGGGGTGGCCGGCTCCTACGAGCAGTACTTC
many	11	TRBV29-1	.	TRBJ2-7	CSVVRGGEQYF	TGCAGCGTTGTAAGAGGAGGGGAGCAGTACTTC
many	13	TRBV20-1	.	TRBJ1-1	CSAGGSSFTEAFF	TGCAGTGCTGGCGGGAGTTCATTCACTGAAGCTTTCTTT
many	15	TRBV19	.	TRBJ2-2	CATERGTLNTGELFF	TGTGCCACTGAGAGGGGGACACTCAACACCGGGGAGCTGTTTTTT
.	13	TRBV5-4	.	TRBJ2-1	CASRAISYNEQFF	TGTGCCAGCAGGGCTATCTCCTACAATGAGCAGTTCTTC
many	16	TRBV27	TRBD2	TRBJ2-7	CASSPMTSGRRNEQYF	TGTGCCAGCAGTCCGATGACTAGCGGGAGACGAAACGAGCAGTACTTC
many	15	TRBV28	.	TRBJ2-1	CASSLPKQFAGEQFF	TGTGCCAGCAGTTTACCTAAACAGTTCGCGGGAGAGCAGTTCTTC
.	14	TRBV28	.	TRBJ2-1	CASSLPLTGGEQFF	TGTGCCAGCAGCTTACCCTTGACTGGCGGTGAGCAGTTCTTC
.	15	TRBV18	TRBD1	TRBJ2-3	CASSLTGTVTDTQYF	TGTGCCAGCTCACTTACCGGGACAGTTACAGATACGCAGTATTTT
.	13	TRBV27	.	TRBJ2-7	CASSLSQRGEQYF	TGTGCCAGCAGTTTATCTCAAAGGGGGGAGCAGTACTTC
many	15	TRBV20-1	.	TRBJ1-5	CSATRTKREIQPQHF	TGCAGTGCCACCCGGACAAAGCGCGAGATCCAGCCCCAGCATTTT
.	14	TRBV20-1	.	TRBJ2-3	CSARGRESTDTQYF	TGCAGTGCTAGAGGTCGAGAGAGCACAGATACGCAGTATTTT
few	11	TRBV6-6	.	TRBJ2-3	CASSRGDTQYF	TGTGCCAGCAGCCGAGGGGATACGCAGTATTTT